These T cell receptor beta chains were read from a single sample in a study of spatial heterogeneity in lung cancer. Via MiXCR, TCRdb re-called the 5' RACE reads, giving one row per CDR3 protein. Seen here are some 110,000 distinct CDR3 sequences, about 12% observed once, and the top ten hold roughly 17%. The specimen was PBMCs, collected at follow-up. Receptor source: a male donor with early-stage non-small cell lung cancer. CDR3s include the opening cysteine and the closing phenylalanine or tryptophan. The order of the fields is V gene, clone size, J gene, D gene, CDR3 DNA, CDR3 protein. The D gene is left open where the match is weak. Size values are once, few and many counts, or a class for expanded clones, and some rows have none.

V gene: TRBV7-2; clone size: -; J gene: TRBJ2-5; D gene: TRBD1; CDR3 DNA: TGTGCCAGCAGCCCGCGGACAGGGGGCTTCGAAGAGACCCAGTACTTC; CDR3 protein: CASSPRTGGFEETQYF
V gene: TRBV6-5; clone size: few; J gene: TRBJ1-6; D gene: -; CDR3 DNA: TGTGCCAGCAGTTACTCTGGCAGACGACCCTATAATTCACCCCTCCACTTT; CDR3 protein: CASSYSGRRPYNSPLHF
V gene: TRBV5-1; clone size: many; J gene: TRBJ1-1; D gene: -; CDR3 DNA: TGCGCCAGCAGCTTGATGGTCGGGGACACTGAAGCTTTCTTT; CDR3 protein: CASSLMVGDTEAFF
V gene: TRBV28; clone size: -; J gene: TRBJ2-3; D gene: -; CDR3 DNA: TGTGCCAGCAGTTCCACCTTGAGGAGCACAGATACGCAGTATTTT; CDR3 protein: CASSSTLRSTDTQYF
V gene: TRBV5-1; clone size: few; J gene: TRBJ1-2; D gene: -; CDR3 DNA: TGCGCCAGCAGCCCCCGGGAAGGGGGAGACTATGGCTACACCTTC; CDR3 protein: CASSPREGGDYGYTF
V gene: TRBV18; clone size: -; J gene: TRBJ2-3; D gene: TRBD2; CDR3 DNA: TGTGCCAGCTCACCACCCGGACTAGCGGGGCCTAGCACAGATACGCAGTATTTT; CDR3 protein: CASSPPGLAGPSTDTQYF
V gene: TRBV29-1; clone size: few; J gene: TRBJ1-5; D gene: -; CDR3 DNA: TGCAGCGTTGGAAAGTATGTTAGCAATCAGCCCCAGCATTTT; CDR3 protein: CSVGKYVSNQPQHF
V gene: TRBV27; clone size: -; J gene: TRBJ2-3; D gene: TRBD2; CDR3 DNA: TGTGCCAGCAGTTTATTAGGGACTAGCCTCACAGATACGCAGTATTTT; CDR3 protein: CASSLLGTSLTDTQYF
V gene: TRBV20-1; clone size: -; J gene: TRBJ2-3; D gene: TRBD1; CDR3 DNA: TGCAGTGCGACTGACAGGGTCCGCACAGATACGCAGTATTTT; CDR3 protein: CSATDRVRTDTQYF
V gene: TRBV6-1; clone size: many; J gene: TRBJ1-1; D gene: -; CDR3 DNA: TGTGCCAGCAGTTGGGGCCGGGGGAACACTGAAGCTTTCTTT; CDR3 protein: CASSWGRGNTEAFF
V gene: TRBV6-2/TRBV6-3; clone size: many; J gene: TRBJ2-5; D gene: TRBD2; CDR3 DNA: TGTGCCAGCAGTTACCCCGGACTAGCGGGGGGCGAAAACCAAGAGACCCAGTACTTC; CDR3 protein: CASSYPGLAGGENQETQYF
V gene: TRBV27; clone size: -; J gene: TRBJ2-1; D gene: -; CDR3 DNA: TGTGCCAGCAGCCCACAGTCCTACAATGAGCAGTTCTTC; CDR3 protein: CASSPQSYNEQFF
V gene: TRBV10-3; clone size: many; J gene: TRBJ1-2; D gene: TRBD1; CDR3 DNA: TGTGCCATCAAAGGGGACAGGGGAACCGGCTACACCTTC; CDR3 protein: CAIKGDRGTGYTF
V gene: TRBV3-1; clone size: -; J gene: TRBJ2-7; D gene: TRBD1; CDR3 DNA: TGTGCCAGTACGGGCTGGGGACAGGGGGCCGAGCAGTACTTC; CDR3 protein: CASTGWGQGAEQYF
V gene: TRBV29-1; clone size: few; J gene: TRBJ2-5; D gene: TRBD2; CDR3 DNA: TGCAGCGTCCCCCGGACTAGTCCCTCCCAAGAGACCCAGTACTTC; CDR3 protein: CSVPRTSPSQETQYF
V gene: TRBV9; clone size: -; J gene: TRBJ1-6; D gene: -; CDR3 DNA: TGTGCCAGCAGCGTAGGGGACGGAAGCTCCTATAATTCACCCCTCCACTTT; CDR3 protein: CASSVGDGSSYNSPLHF
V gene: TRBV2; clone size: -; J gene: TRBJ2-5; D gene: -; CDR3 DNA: TGTGCCAGCAGCCCTTTTGAGGAGACCCAGTACTTC; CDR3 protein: CASSPFEETQYF
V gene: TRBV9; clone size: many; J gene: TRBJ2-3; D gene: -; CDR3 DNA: TGTGCCAGCAGCAGGATCATCACAGATACGCAGTATTTT; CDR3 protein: CASSRIITDTQYF
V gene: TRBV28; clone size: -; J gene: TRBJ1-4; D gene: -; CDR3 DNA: TGTGCCAGCAGGCGACAGACTAATGAAAAACTGTTTTTT; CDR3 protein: CASRRQTNEKLFF
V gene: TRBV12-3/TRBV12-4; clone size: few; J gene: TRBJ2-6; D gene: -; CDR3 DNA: TGTGCCAGCAGTCCAGGGTCAGGTGGGGCCAACGTCCTGACTTTC; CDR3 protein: CASSPGSGGANVLTF
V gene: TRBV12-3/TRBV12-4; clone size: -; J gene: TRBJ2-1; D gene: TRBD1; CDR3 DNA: TGTGCCAGCAGTCCGCGACAGGGGGCGGGAAATGAGCAGTTCTTC; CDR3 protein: CASSPRQGAGNEQFF
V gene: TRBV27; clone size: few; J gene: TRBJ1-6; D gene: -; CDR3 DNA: TGTGCCAGCAGAACTAACGCGGATTCACCCCTCCACTTT; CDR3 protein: CASRTNADSPLHF
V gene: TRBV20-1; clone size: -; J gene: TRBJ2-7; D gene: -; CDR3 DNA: TGCAGTGCTGACTCAGGGGTCATTCCCTACGAGCAGTACTTC; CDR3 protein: CSADSGVIPYEQYF
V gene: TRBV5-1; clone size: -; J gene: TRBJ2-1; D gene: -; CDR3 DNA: TGCGCCAGCAGCTTGGTCGACGTTCAAAGCTCCTACAATGAGCAGTTCTTC; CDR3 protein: CASSLVDVQSSYNEQFF
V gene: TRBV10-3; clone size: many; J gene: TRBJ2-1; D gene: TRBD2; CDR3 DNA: TGTGCCATCAGAGACGGGCGGGGGATGCATGAGCAGTTCTTC; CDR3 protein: CAIRDGRGMHEQFF
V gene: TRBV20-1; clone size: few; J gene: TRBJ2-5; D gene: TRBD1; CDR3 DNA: TGCAGTGCCACGGGACAGCAAGAGACCCAGTACTTC; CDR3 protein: CSATGQQETQYF
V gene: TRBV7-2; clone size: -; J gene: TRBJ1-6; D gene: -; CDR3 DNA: TGTGCCAGCAGCTTAGTCAGGGGAAGGAATTCACCCCTCCACTTT; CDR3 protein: CASSLVRGRNSPLHF
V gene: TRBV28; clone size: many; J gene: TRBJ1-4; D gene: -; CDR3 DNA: TGTGCCAGCGGCGGGAGTTTAAAACTGTTTTTT; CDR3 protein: CASGGSLKLFF
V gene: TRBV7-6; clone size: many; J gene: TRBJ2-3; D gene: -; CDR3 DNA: TGTGCCAGCAGCTTAGGGTCAACGGGGGGCCGATCAGATACGCAGTATTTT; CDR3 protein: CASSLGSTGGRSDTQYF
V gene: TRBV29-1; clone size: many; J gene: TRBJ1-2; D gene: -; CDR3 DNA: TGCAGCGTTGATAGCACGCCGTATGGCTACACCTTC; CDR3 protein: CSVDSTPYGYTF
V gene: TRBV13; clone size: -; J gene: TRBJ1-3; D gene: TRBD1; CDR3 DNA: TGTGCCAGCAGCTCCCGACAGGGAGACACCATATATTTT; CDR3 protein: CASSSRQGDTIYF
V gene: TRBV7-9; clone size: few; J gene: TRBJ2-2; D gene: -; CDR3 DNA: TGTGCCAGCAGTCCTGGGAACACCGGGGAGCTGTTTTTT; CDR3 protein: CASSPGNTGELFF
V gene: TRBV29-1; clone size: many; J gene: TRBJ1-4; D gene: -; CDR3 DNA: TGCAGCGTTGGTTCCGGGACCGCGAATGAAAAACTGTTTTTT; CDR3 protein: CSVGSGTANEKLFF
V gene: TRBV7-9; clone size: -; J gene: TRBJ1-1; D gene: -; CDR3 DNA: TGTGCCAGCAGCTTATCCTCATCGGCGGCGATTGAAGCTTTCTTT; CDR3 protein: CASSLSSSAAIEAFF
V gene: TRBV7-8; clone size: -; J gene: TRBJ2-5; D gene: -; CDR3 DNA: TGTGCCAGCAGCTTAACCAGGGTCCGGGAGACCCAGTACTTC; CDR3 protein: CASSLTRVRETQYF
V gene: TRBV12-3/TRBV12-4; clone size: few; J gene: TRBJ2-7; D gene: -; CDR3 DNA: TGTGCCAGCAGTTCGTCCGGGACCGCCTACGAGCAGTACTTC; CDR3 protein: CASSSSGTAYEQYF
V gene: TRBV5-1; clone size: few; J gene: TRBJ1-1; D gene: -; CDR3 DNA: TGCGCCAGCAGCTTACAGGATGACTCTAAAGCTTTCTTT; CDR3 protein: CASSLQDDSKAFF
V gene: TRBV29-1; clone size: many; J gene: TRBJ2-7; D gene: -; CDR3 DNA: TGCAGCGTTGAAGGGACAGCTACCTACGAGCAGTACTTC; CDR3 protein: CSVEGTATYEQYF
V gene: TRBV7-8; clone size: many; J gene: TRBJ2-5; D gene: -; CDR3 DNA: TGTGCCAGCAGCCCGAGGGGACTGACTTTGGGAGAGACCCAGTACTTC; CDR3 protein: CASSPRGLTLGETQYF
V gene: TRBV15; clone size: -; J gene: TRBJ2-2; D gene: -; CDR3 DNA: TGTGCCACCAGCAGAGGATCCAGACTGAACACCGGGGAGCTGTTTTTT; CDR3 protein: CATSRGSRLNTGELFF
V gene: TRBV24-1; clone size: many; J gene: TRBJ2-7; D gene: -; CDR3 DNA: TGTGCCACCAGTGAAACGGGTGAGCAGTACTTC; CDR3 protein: CATSETGEQYF
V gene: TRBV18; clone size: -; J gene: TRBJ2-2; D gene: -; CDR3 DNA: TGTGCCAGCTCACCATTTCGTTTCTCGGGACTGGTGAACACCGGGGAGCTGTTTTTT; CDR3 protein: CASSPFRFSGLVNTGELFF
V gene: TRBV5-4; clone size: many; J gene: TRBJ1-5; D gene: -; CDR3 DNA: TGTGCCAGCAGCTTCTATCAGCCCCAGCATTTT; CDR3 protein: CASSFYQPQHF
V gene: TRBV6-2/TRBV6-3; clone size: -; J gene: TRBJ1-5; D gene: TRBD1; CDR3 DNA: TGTGCCAGCAGTTACTCGGGACAGGGGACTTATAGCAATCAGCCCCAGCATTTT; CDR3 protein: CASSYSGQGTYSNQPQHF
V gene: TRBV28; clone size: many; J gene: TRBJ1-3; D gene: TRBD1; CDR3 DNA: TGTGCCAGCAGTGTCTCCGGGACAGCCGCTGGAAACACCATATATTTT; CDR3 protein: CASSVSGTAAGNTIYF
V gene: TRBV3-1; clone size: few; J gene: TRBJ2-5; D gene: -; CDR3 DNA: TGTGCCAGCAGCCAGCCTTCGGGGACCCAAGAGACCCAGTACTTC; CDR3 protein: CASSQPSGTQETQYF
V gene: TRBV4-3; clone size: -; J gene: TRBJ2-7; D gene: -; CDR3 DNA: TGCGCCAGCAGCCAAGATCGGGGGCACGAGCAGTACTTC; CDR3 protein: CASSQDRGHEQYF
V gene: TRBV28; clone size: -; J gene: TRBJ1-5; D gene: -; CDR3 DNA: TGTGCCAGCAGGGGCAATGAGAACCAGCCCCAGCATTTT; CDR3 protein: CASRGNENQPQHF
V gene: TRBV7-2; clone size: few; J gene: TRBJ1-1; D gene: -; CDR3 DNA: TGTGCCAGCAGCTTAGTCTGGAGCACTGAAGCTTTCTTT; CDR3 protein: CASSLVWSTEAFF
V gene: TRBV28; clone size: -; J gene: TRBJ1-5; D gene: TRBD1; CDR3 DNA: TGTGCCAGCAGCTTACCGGGACAGGGGGCAGGACAGCCCCAGCATTTT; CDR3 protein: CASSLPGQGAGQPQHF
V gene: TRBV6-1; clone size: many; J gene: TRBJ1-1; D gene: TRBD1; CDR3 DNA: TGTGCCAGCAGTGGTTGGACAGGGACCTTGAACACTGAAGCTTTCTTT; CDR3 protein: CASSGWTGTLNTEAFF
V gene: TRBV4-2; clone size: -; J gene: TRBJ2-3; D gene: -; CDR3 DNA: TGTGCCAGCAGCCAACAGATGGATACGCAGTATTTT; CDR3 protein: CASSQQMDTQYF
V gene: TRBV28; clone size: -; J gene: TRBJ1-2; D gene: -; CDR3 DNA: TGTGCCAGCAGTTTATGGCAGGTCAACTATGGCTACACCTTC; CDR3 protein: CASSLWQVNYGYTF
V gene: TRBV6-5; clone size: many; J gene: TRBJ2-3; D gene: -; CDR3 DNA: TGTGCCAGCAGTTACAAGGGAATCCGCACAGATACGCAGTATTTT; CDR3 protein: CASSYKGIRTDTQYF
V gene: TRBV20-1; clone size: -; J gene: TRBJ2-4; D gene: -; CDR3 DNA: TGCAGTGCTAGTTCGGGGGCCAAAAACATTCAGTACTTC; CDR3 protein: CSASSGAKNIQYF